This TCR beta chain was recorded in a study of neoadjuvant anti-PD-1 for oral cavity cancer. The table came from immunoSEQ multiplex PCR; TCRdb's copy has only in-frame clones and leaves some out. This sample yields under 85,000 clones, of which about 84% are seen a single time; 2.5% to 3.5% belongs to the top ten. The source was PBMCs, collected before nivolumab (anti-PD-1) treatment. This clonotype was sampled from a person aged 35-79 years with oral cavity squamous cell carcinoma.

The CDR3 spells CASSLAPRDTEAFF. The CDR3, as DNA: TGTGCCAGCAGCTTGGCTCCTAGGGACACTGAAGCTTTCTTT. The J gene is TRBJ1-1, the V gene TRBV5-8; unclear D gene. V was clipped by 0 bases and J by 3 bases, with 9 bases between them. This CDR3 contains 14 residues. Germline loops: CDR1 SGHTS, CDR2 YDEGEE.